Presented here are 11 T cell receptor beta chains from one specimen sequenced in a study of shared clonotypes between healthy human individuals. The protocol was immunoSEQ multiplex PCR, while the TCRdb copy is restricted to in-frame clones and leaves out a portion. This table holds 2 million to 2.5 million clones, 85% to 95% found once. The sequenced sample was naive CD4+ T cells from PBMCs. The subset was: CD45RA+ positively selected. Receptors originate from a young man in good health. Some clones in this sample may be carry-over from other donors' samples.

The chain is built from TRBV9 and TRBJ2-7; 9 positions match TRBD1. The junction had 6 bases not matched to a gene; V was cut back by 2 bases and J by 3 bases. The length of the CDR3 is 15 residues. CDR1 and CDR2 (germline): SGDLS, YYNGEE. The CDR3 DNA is TGTGCCAGCAGCGTCACCGGGACAGGGTTCTACGAGCAGTACTTC. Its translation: CASSVTGTGFYEQYF.

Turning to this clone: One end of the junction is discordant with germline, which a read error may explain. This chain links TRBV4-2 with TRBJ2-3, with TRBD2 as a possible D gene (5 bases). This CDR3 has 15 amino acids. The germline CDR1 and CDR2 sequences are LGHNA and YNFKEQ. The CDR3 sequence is CASRQVVLGKDTQYF. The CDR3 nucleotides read TGTGCCAGCAGACAAGTCGTACTAGGGAAAGATACGCAGTATTTT.

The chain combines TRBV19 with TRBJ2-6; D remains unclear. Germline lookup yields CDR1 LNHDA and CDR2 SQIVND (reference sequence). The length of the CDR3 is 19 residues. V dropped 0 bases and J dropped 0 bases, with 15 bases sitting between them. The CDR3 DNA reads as TGTGCCAGTAGTATAGACCCACCCCCGCCGAGCTCTGGGGCCAACGTCCTGACTTTC. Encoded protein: CASSIDPPPPSSGANVLTF.

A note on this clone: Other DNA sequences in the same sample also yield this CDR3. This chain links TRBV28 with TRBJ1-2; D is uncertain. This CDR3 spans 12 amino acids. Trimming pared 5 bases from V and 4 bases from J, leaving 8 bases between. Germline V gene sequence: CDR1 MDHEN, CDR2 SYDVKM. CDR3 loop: CASSLSGYGYTF. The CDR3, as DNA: TGTGCCAGCAGTCTATCCGGCTATGGCTACACCTTC.

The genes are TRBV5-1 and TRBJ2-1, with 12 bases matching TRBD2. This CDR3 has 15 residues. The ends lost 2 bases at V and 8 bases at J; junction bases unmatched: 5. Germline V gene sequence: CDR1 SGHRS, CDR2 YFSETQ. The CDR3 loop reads CASSFGLAGYDEQFF. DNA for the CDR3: TGCGCCAGCAGCTTTGGACTAGCGGGATACGATGAGCAGTTCTTC.

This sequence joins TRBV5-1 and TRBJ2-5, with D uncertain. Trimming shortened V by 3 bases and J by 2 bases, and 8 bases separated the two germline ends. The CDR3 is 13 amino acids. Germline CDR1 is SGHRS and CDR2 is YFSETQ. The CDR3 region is CASSSRNQETQYF. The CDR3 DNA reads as TGCGCCAGCAGCTCCAGGAATCAAGAGACCCAGTACTTC. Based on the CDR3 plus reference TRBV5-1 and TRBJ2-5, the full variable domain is KAGVTQTPRYLIKTRGQQVTLSCSPISGHRSVSWYQQTPGQGLQFLFEYFSETQRNKGNFPGRFSGRQFSNSRSEMNVSTLELGDSALYLCASSSRNQETQYFGPGTRLLVL.

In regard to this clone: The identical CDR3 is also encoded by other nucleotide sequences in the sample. This CDR3 is CASSSSHEQYF. DNA of the CDR3: TGTGCCAGCAGCTCTTCCCACGAGCAGTACTTC. This chain links TRBV9 with TRBJ2-7; D not certain. Germline CDR1 is SGDLS and CDR2 is YYNGEE. CDR3 length equals 11 residues. Trimming stripped 4 bases from V and 5 bases from J, with 7 bases between.

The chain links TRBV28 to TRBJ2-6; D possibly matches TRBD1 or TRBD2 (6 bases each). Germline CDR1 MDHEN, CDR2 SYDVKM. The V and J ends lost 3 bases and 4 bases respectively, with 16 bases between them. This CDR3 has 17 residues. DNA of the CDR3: TGTGCCAGCAGTTTCGTTACGGGGGCCCGGGGGGCCAACGTCCTGACTTTC. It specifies CASSFVTGARGANVLTF.

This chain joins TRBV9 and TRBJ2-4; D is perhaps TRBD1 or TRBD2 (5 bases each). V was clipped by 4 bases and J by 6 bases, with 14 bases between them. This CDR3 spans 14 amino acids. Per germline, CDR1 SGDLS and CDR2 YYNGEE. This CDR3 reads CASSPGTVPNIQYF. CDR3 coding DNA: TGTGCCAGCAGCCCAGGGACGGTCCCAAACATTCAGTACTTC.

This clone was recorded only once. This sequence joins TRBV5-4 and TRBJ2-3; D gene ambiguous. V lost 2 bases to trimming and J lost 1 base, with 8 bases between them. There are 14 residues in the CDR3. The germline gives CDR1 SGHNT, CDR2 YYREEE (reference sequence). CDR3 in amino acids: CASSLTDRTDTQYF. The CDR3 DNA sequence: TGTGCCAGCAGCTTAACCGACCGCACAGATACGCAGTATTTT.

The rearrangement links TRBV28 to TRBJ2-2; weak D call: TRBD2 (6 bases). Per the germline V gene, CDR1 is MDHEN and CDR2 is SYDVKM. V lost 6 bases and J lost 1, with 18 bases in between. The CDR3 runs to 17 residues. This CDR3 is CASRSPGVAWNTGELFF. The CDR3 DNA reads TGTGCCAGCAGGTCTCCGGGAGTCGCTTGGAACACCGGGGAGCTGTTTTTT.